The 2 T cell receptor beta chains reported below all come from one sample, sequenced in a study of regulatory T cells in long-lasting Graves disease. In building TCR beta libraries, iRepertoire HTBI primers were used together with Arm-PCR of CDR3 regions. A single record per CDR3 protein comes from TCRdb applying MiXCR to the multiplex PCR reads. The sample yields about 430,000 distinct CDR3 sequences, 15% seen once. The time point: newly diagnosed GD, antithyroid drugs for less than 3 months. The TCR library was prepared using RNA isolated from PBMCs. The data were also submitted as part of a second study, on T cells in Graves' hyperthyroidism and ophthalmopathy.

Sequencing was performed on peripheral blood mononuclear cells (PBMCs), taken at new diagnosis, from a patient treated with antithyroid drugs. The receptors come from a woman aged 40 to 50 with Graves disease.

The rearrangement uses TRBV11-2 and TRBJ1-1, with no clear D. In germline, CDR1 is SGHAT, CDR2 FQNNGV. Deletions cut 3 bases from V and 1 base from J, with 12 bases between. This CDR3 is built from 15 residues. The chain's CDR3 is CASSFRPNSNTEAFF. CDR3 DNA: TGTGCCAGCAGCTTCAGGCCCAACTCGAACACTGAAGCTTTCTTT. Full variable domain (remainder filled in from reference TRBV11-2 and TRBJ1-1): EAGVAQSPRYKIIEKRQSVAFWCNPISGHATLYWYQQILGQGPKLLIQFQNNGVVDDSQLPKDRFSAERLKGVDSTLKIQPAKLEDSAVYLCASSFRPNSNTEAFFGQGTRLTVV.

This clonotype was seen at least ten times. The CDR3 loop reads CASSSLGAPTNEKLFF. In nucleotides, the CDR3 is TGTGCCAGCAGTTCTCTGGGGGCCCCAACTAATGAAAAACTGTTTTTT. This chain joins TRBV28 and TRBJ1-4; D is perhaps TRBD1 (6 bases). V lost 4 bases and J lost 0, with 12 bases in between. Germline CDR1 reads MDHEN; CDR2 reads SYDVKM. The CDR3 spans 16 residues. Filled out from reference TRBV28 and TRBJ1-4, the complete variable domain reads DVKVTQSSRYLVKRTGEKVFLECVQDMDHENMFWYRQDPGLGLRLIYFSYDVKMKEKGDIPEGYSVSREKKERFSLILESASTNQTSMYLCASSSLGAPTNEKLFFGSGTQLSVL.